The 12 T cell receptor beta chains below all came from one sample that was sequenced in a study of PD-1 blockade in classical Hodgkin lymphoma. Assay used: immunoSEQ multiplex PCR; TCRdb lists only in-frame clones, some missing. This table has tens of thousands of clones, about 72% appearing once. As for time point: cycle 4 day 1 (C4D1), after more than five weeks of nivolumab. Each and every patient relapsed after autologous stem cell transplantation, and patients got differing brentuximab vedotin exposure. The sequences come from peripheral blood mononuclear cells (PBMCs), collected before the fourth cycle of nivolumab. Every receptor here comes from a human donor with classical Hodgkin lymphoma.

This chain links TRBV18 with TRBJ2-3; tentatively, D is TRBD1 (6 bases). Trimming pared 7 bases from V and 3 bases from J, leaving 11 bases between. Germline-derived CDR1 and CDR2 are KGHSH and LQKENI. The CDR3 spans 13 residues. CDR3 loop: CASFGQGTDTQYF. CDR3 DNA sequence: TGTGCCAGCTTCGGCCAGGGGACAGATACGCAGTATTTT.

The CDR3 sequence is CASSIRGQGSNTGELFF. CDR3 nucleotide sequence: TGTGCCAGTAGTATCCGGGGACAGGGGTCTAACACCGGGGAGCTGTTTTTT. The chain recombines TRBV19 with TRBJ2-2; TRBD1 matches at 10 bases. The germline V gene has CDR1 LNHDA and CDR2 SQIVND (reference sequence). The CDR3 covers 17 residues. Trimming cost V 3 bases and J 2 bases; bases outside gene matches: 6.

CDR3 in amino acids: CASSYSQGVLGSTQYF. CDR3 bases: TGTGCCAGCAGTTACAGCCAGGGTGTGCTGGGGAGTACGCAGTATTTT. This rearrangement joins TRBV6-5 to TRBJ2-3; tentatively, D is TRBD1 or TRBD2 (5 bases each). The CDR3 covers 16 residues. V was pared by 2 bases and J by 8 bases, with 20 bases between. CDR1 is MNHEY and CDR2 is SVGAGI in the germline V gene.

The rearrangement joins TRBV7-3 to TRBJ1-2; D is unresolved. Trimming pared 4 bases from V and 4 bases from J, leaving 10 bases between. CDR1 SGHTA and CDR2 FQGTGA come from the germline V gene. The CDR3 runs to 13 residues. DNA of the CDR3: TGTGCCAGCAGCTCTCATGAGGGCTATGGCTACACCTTC. It codes for CASSSHEGYGYTF.

This chain joins TRBV5-6 and TRBJ2-3; 8 bases line up with TRBD2. Germline V CDR1 and CDR2: SGHDT, YYEEEE. This CDR3 contains 16 residues. Losses at the gene ends were 2 bases for V and 5 bases for J; bases not matched to a gene: 10. The CDR3 sequence is CASSFTGGPVVDTQYF. Here the CDR3 DNA reads TGTGCCAGCAGCTTTACGGGAGGGCCGGTTGTAGATACGCAGTATTTT. Supplemented by reference TRBV5-6 and TRBJ2-3, the full variable domain reads DAGVTQSPTHLIKTRGQQVTLRCSPKSGHDTVSWYQQALGQGPQFIFQYYEEEERQRGNFPDRFSGHQFPNYSSELNVNALLLGDSALYLCASSFTGGPVVDTQYFGPGTRLTVL.

The J gene is TRBJ2-7, the V gene TRBV27; 9 bases map to TRBD1. The germline gives CDR1 MNHEY, CDR2 SMNVEV (reference sequence). The CDR3 covers 14 residues. Trimming at V came to 11 bases and at J to 4 bases, leaving 12 bases not matched to a gene. The CDR3 reads CAVSPGQGGYEQYF. The DNA for the CDR3 is TGTGCCGTAAGCCCGGGACAGGGAGGGTACGAGCAGTACTTC.

The chain joins TRBV6-5 to TRBJ1-3, with a tentative D call TRBD1 (5 bases). The CDR3 length is 14 residues. CDR1 MNHEY and CDR2 SVGAGI come from the germline V gene. V lost 5 bases to trimming and J lost 2 bases, with 10 bases between them. The CDR3 DNA follows: TGTGCCAGCAGTCACCCAGGGACTGGAAACACCATATATTTT. The encoded protein is CASSHPGTGNTIYF.

The rearrangement links TRBV9 to TRBJ2-2, with D tentatively TRBD2 (5 bases). Trimming pared 4 bases from V and 3 bases from J, leaving 10 bases between. This CDR3 comprises 14 residues. CDR1 is SGDLS and CDR2 is YYNGEE in the germline V gene. The CDR3 coding sequence is TGTGCCAGCAGCCTCTGGGGAGACACCGGGGAGCTGTTTTTT. Translating it yields CASSLWGDTGELFF.

This rearrangement joins TRBV25-1 to TRBJ2-7; D may be TRBD1 or TRBD2 (6 bases each). Germline CDR1 is MGHDK and CDR2 is SYGVNS. Trimming cost V 3 bases and J 1 base, with 13 bases left between them. The CDR3 has 15 amino acids. The CDR3 reads CASSEGGHRSYEQYF. The CDR3 DNA is TGTGCCAGCAGTGAGGGGGGACATCGGTCCTACGAGCAGTACTTC.

The rearrangement links TRBV28 to TRBJ2-5; TRBD1 matches 12 bases. From germline, CDR1 is MDHEN and CDR2 SYDVKM. Germline trimming cut 2 bases from V and 4 bases from J; bases unmatched to any gene: 8. The CDR3 sequence is 17 residues long. CDR3 in DNA: TGTGCCAGCAGTTTAGGTCACGGGGACAGGGGGCTAGAGACCCAGTACTTC. As protein: CASSLGHGDRGLETQYF.

The gene calls are TRBV4-3 and TRBJ1-2; possibly TRBD1 for D (5 bases). The CDR3 extends over 16 amino acids. The germline V and J ends were trimmed by 0 bases and 5 bases, with 16 bases remaining between them. Per germline, CDR1 LGHNA and CDR2 YSLEER. CDR3 in DNA: TGCGCCAGCAGCCAAGATGCCCAGGGCCCAGGGTATGGCTACACCTTC. It codes for CASSQDAQGPGYGYTF.

The rearrangement uses TRBV7-9 and TRBJ1-3; D remains ambiguous. Germline lookup yields CDR1 SEHNR and CDR2 FQNEAQ (reference sequence). V was pared by 5 bases and J by 5 bases, with 4 bases between. The length of the CDR3 is 11 residues. The CDR3 region is CASSLRNTIYF. The CDR3, as DNA: TGTGCCAGCAGCCTCAGAAACACCATATATTTT. Based on the CDR3 plus reference TRBV7-9 and TRBJ1-3, the full variable domain is DTGVSQNPRHKITKRGQNVTFRCDPISEHNRLYWYRQTLGQGPEFLTYFQNEAQLEKSRLLSDRFSAERPKGSFSTLEIQRTEQGDSAMYLCASSLRNTIYFGEGSWLTVV.